The clone carrying this T cell receptor (beta chain) has only one observation. The antigen is not known. The donors were members of the roughly 130-subject validation cohort (separate from the roughly 670-subject first cohort). This entry comes from a study of cytomegalovirus exposure and HLA in healthy donors. Broader study findings: A list of around 160 TCR beta chains associated with cytomegalovirus was given.

The germline V gene has CDR1 MNHNS and CDR2 SASEGT. This CDR3 has 15 amino acids. The J segment lost 6 bases and the V segment lost 4 bases, leaving 6 bases of the junction unmatched. The data were produced by immunoSEQ multiplex PCR, yet TCRdb's version contains in-frame clones alone and is incomplete. The sample lists roughly 150,000 clones; roughly four fifths were seen once. The material sequenced was PBMCs. J is TRBJ1-2 and V is TRBV6-1, with 12 bases aligning to TRBD1. The sequence derives from a young man in good health and CMV-seropositive. As DNA, the CDR3 is TGTGCCAGCAGTGGGATGGGACAGGGGGCGGATGGCTACACCTTC. Translated: CASSGMGQGADGYTF.